The 28 T cell receptor beta chains listed next were all sequenced from one sample in a study of cytomegalovirus exposure and HLA in healthy donors. The PCR contained 60 Vbeta and 13 Jbeta primers. The data were produced by immunoSEQ multiplex PCR, yet TCRdb's version contains in-frame clones alone and is incomplete. Counted here are about 94,000 clones, over 50% occurring once; the ten biggest clones make up roughly 3.9%. The material sequenced was PBMCs. These receptors were obtained from a man younger than 45 in good health and CMV-seronegative.

The CDR3 nucleotides are TGCGCCAGCAGCTTCCGACAGGTCTCTGGGGCCAACGTCCTGACTTTC. Amino acid sequence: CASSFRQVSGANVLTF. The chain couples TRBV5-1 to TRBJ2-6; weak D call: TRBD1 (6 bases). Trimming pared 2 bases from V and 0 bases from J, leaving 9 bases between. Germline assignment: CDR1 SGHRS and CDR2 YFSETQ. The CDR3 has 16 residues.

The rearrangement links TRBV6-5 to TRBJ2-7; TRBD1 matches 7 bases. The CDR3 totals 16 residues. The V gene's germline CDR1 is MNHEY and CDR2 SVGAGI. After removal of 0 bases from V and 0 bases from J, the junction contained 5 bases not matched to a gene. CDR3 residues: CASSYSLTGSSYEQYF. For the CDR3, the DNA is TGTGCCAGCAGTTACTCGCTGACAGGGAGCTCCTACGAGCAGTACTTC.

The DNA of the CDR3 is TGTGCCAGCAGCGCGAGGTGGGGGGGTGGCCGTGAAAAACTGTTTTTT. This codes for CASSARWGGGREKLFF. The V call is TRBV9, the J call TRBJ1-4; D might be TRBD1 (5 bases). The CDR3 runs to 16 residues. Germline assignment: CDR1 SGDLS and CDR2 YYNGEE. Trimming removed 3 bases at V and 7 bases at J, with 19 bases between.

This chain uses TRBV9 with TRBJ2-1, with 7 bases identical to TRBD2. Germline-derived CDR1 and CDR2 are SGDLS and YYNGEE. The CDR3 extends over 15 amino acids. Trimming removed 4 bases from V and 6 bases from J; junction bases left unmatched: 10. The CDR3 sequence: CASSTRGRGSNEQFF. The DNA of the CDR3 is TGTGCCAGCAGCACCCGGGGGAGGGGTAGCAATGAGCAGTTCTTC.

The CDR3 DNA sequence: TGCGCCAGCAGCCAAGGGCGGGGGGCCCCAACCGGGGAGCTGTTTTTT. This encodes CASSQGRGAPTGELFF. This chain links TRBV4-3 with TRBJ2-2, with 8 nucleotides matching TRBD2. CDR1 and CDR2 (germline): LGHNA, YSLEER. The CDR3 length is 16 residues. V was clipped by 1 base and J by 5 bases; unmatched bases: 6.

The table lists this clone with a few counts. The chain joins TRBV7-9 to TRBJ1-1, with 7 nucleotides matching TRBD1. The J segment lost 5 bases and the V segment lost 4 bases, leaving 10 bases of the junction unmatched. CDR3 length equals 15 residues. Germline assignment: CDR1 SEHNR and CDR2 FQNEAQ (reference sequence). In DNA, the CDR3 is TGTGCCAGCAGCTCCGACACAGGGGTCGGAACTGAAGCTTTCTTT. Residues: CASSSDTGVGTEAFF.

This clone has just a few counts. J is TRBJ2-2 and V is TRBV10-3, with 8 nucleotides matching TRBD1. This CDR3 contains 19 residues. Germline V gives CDR1 ENHRY, CDR2 SYGVKD. J lost 2 bases, V lost 5 bases, and 16 bases had no gene match. The CDR3 sequence: CAISQSLDRAVGNTGELFF. The CDR3 DNA sequence: TGTGCCATCAGTCAATCCCTGGACAGGGCGGTAGGAAACACCGGGGAGCTGTTTTTT.

This rearrangement joins TRBV7-9 to TRBJ2-3, with 7 positions matching TRBD2. The ends lost 2 bases at V and 6 bases at J; junction bases unmatched: 11. This CDR3 has 16 residues. Germline CDR1 reads SEHNR; CDR2 reads FQNEAQ (reference sequence). CDR3 residues: CASSLRAGGGVDTQYF. Written as DNA, the CDR3 is TGTGCCAGCAGCTTAAGGGCTGGCGGGGGAGTGGATACGCAGTATTTT.

The gene calls are TRBV27 and TRBJ2-7; D unclear. The germline gives CDR1 MNHEY, CDR2 SMNVEV (reference sequence). This CDR3 is 13 amino acids long. The V end was cut by 2 bases, the J end by 6 bases, with 11 bases between. CDR3 nucleotides: TGTGCCAGCAGTTTAGCGGCTACCCTCGAGCAGTACTTC. As protein: CASSLAATLEQYF.

For this clone: A read error may produce the germline difference seen at one junction end. This specimen includes other DNA sequences encoding the same CDR3. The V and J genes are TRBV27 and TRBJ2-7; the match to TRBD1 covers 9 bases. CDR3 length: 15 residues. Germline V gives CDR1 MNHEY, CDR2 SMNVEV (reference sequence). CDR3: CASSVTGGRLYEQYF. CDR3 in DNA: TGCGCCAGCAGCGTAACAGGGGGCAGGCTCTACGAGCAGTACTTC.

This clone was detected a few times. V is TRBV30 and J is TRBJ2-3, with 9 bases fitting TRBD2. From germline, CDR1 is GTSNPN and CDR2 SVGIG (reference sequence). Germline trimming cut 3 bases from V and 2 bases from J; bases unmatched to any gene: 3. The length of the CDR3 is 14 residues. CDR3 sequence (DNA): TGTGCCTGGAGCCCGGGACTAGCCACAGATACGCAGTATTTT. Translating it yields CAWSPGLATDTQYF. Based on the CDR3 plus reference TRBV30 and TRBJ2-3, the full variable domain is SQTIHQWPATLVQPVGSPLSLECTVEGTSNPNLYWYRQAAGRGLQLLFYSVGIGQISSEVPQNLSASRPQDRQFILSSKKLLLSDSGFYLCAWSPGLATDTQYFGPGTRLTVL.

J is TRBJ2-2 and V is TRBV28, with a weak D call TRBD2 (6 bases). The length of the CDR3 is 14 residues. Trimming removed 3 bases at V and 7 bases at J, with 12 bases between. The germline V gene encodes CDR1 MDHEN and CDR2 SYDVKM. This CDR3 reads CASSFRAGSGELFF. The CDR3 coding sequence is TGTGCCAGCAGTTTCAGGGCCGGGAGCGGGGAGCTGTTTTTT.

The V gene is TRBV11-3, the J gene TRBJ2-2; 8 bases fit TRBD2. Trimming removed 5 bases from V and 4 bases from J; junction bases left unmatched: 6. Germline CDR1 and CDR2: SGHNT and YENEEA. The CDR3 length is 15 residues. The CDR3 region is CASSQSGSRTGELFF. DNA for the CDR3: TGTGCCAGCAGCCAAAGCGGGAGCCGCACCGGGGAGCTGTTTTTT.

The chain couples TRBV11-1 to TRBJ2-7; 10 bases fit TRBD1. The CDR3 is made up of 12 amino acids. V shed 6 bases and J 6 bases; nucleotides not matched to a gene: 2. CDR1 SGHAT and CDR2 FQDESV come from the germline V gene (reference sequence). In DNA, the CDR3 is TGTGCCAGCAGAGACAGGGGGCGCGAGCAGTACTTC. Protein product: CASRDRGREQYF.

The rearrangement links TRBV5-4 to TRBJ2-7, with 7 bases that match TRBD2. The V gene end was trimmed by 4 bases and the J gene end by 4 bases; junction bases not matched to a gene: 5. The V gene's germline CDR1 is SGHNT and CDR2 YYREEE (reference sequence). The CDR3 is 13 amino acids. The CDR3 sequence is CASSTGTIYEQYF. The CDR3 bases are TGTGCCAGCAGCACCGGGACTATATACGAGCAGTACTTC.

The rearrangement links TRBV10-3 to TRBJ2-7; D is possibly TRBD1 (6 bases). Per the germline V gene, CDR1 is ENHRY and CDR2 is SYGVKD. V was trimmed by 6 bases and J by 1 base, leaving 13 bases between them. This CDR3 contains 14 residues. CDR3 sequence reads: CAISPDGQSYEQYF. The CDR3 nucleotides read TGTGCCATCAGCCCTGACGGACAGTCCTACGAGCAGTACTTC.

The chain links TRBV5-1 to TRBJ2-3; 11 bases map to TRBD1. The germline CDR1 and CDR2 sequences are SGHRS and YFSETQ. The ends lost 0 bases at V and 5 bases at J; junction bases unmatched: 8. The CDR3 runs 17 residues. Written as DNA, the CDR3 is TGCGCCAGCAGCTTGGAGGACAGGGGGCAGTCTGTAGATACGCAGTATTTT. Translated, it gives CASSLEDRGQSVDTQYF. The full variable domain, completed using reference TRBV5-1 and TRBJ2-3, is KAGVTQTPRYLIKTRGQQVTLSCSPISGHRSVSWYQQTPGQGLQFLFEYFSETQRNKGNFPGRFSGRQFSNSRSEMNVSTLELGDSALYLCASSLEDRGQSVDTQYFGPGTRLTVL.

The chain has TRBV5-1 and TRBJ2-3, with 12 nucleotides matching TRBD2. CDR3 length equals 17 residues. Germline trimming cut 0 bases from V and 5 bases from J; bases unmatched to any gene: 7. Germline CDR1 is SGHRS and CDR2 is YFSETQ. CDR3 sequence reads: CASSLEASGRALDTQYF. In DNA form, the CDR3 reads TGCGCCAGCAGCTTGGAGGCTAGCGGGAGGGCCTTAGATACGCAGTATTTT.

The chain joins TRBV7-2 to TRBJ1-6; 7 positions match TRBD1. The CDR3 spans 14 residues. V shed 6 bases, J shed 6 bases, and the junction held 5 bases outside the gene matches. Germline CDR1 reads SGHTA; CDR2 reads FQGNSA. CDR3 sequence reads: CASRWDSSNSPLHF. The CDR3, as DNA: TGTGCCAGCAGGTGGGACAGCTCTAATTCACCCCTCCACTTT.

V is TRBV4-1 and J is TRBJ1-2; maybe TRBD1 (6 bases). Trimming shortened V by 1 base and J by 3 bases, and 9 bases separated the two germline ends. The CDR3 is 14 residues long. The V gene's germline CDR1 is MGHRA and CDR2 YSYEKL. The CDR3 DNA reads as TGCGCCAGCAGCCAAGGGGGGGGCGACTATGGCTACACCTTC. Its protein product is CASSQGGGDYGYTF.

The chain links TRBV4-3 to TRBJ1-3; D perhaps matches TRBD1 (5 bases). This CDR3 spans 16 amino acids. V lost 4 bases and J 0 bases, leaving 13 bases between the germline ends. Germline V CDR1 and CDR2: LGHNA, YSLEER. The CDR3 sequence is CASSRAGRGSGNTIYF. The CDR3, as DNA: TGCGCCAGCAGCCGTGCCGGAAGGGGCTCTGGAAACACCATATATTTT.

The chain combines TRBV7-6 with TRBJ1-1; 8 bases are a match to TRBD1. The length of the CDR3 is 15 residues. Per the germline V gene, CDR1 is SGHVS and CDR2 is FNYEAQ. V shed 7 bases, J shed 2 bases, and the junction held 9 bases outside the gene matches. CDR3 sequence reads: CASTPGAGGNTEAFF. In nucleotides, the CDR3 is TGTGCCAGCACCCCGGGCGCAGGGGGCAACACTGAAGCTTTCTTT.

This clone was seen just once. The chain is built from TRBV6-5 and TRBJ1-2; no reliable D call. Trimming removed 5 bases at V and 1 base at J, with 14 bases between. Germline V CDR1 and CDR2: MNHEY, SVGAGI. The CDR3 is 15 amino acids. As DNA, the CDR3 is TGTGCCAGCAGTCTACAAGGAGGGATTAACTATGGCTACACCTTC. This encodes CASSLQGGINYGYTF.

This clone has more than one count but fewer than ten. The chain carries TRBV18 and TRBJ1-1, with no clear D. CDR1 and CDR2 (germline): KGHSH, LQKENI. CDR3 size: 11 residues. V was cut by 3 bases and J by 8 bases, with 7 bases left in between. The CDR3 sequence: CASSPGREAFF. As DNA, the CDR3 is TGTGCCAGCTCACCGGGCAGGGAAGCTTTCTTT.

This clone was counted between two and nine times. This chain connects TRBV9 to TRBJ2-5, with 8 bases lining up with TRBD1. TRBJ2-7 explains the end of the DNA better; the J call may be wrong. The CDR3 covers 15 residues. CDR1 and CDR2 from the germline V gene are SGDLS and YYNGEE. The CDR3 bases are TGTGCCAGCAGCGTCCAGGGGGCAGGAGGGTACGAGCAGTACTTC. Translated, it gives CASSVQGAGGYEQYF.

The chain carries TRBV4-3 and TRBJ1-2, with D tentatively TRBD1 (5 bases). Deletions cut 0 bases from V and 9 bases from J, with 17 bases between. This CDR3 is 15 amino acids long. The germline CDR1 and CDR2 sequences are LGHNA and YSLEER. The CDR3 DNA reads as TGCGCCAGCAGCCAAGATTCAGGGCAACCGGAATGCTACACCTTC. This codes for CASSQDSGQPECYTF.

This chain uses TRBV19 with TRBJ2-4; 9 nucleotides agree with TRBD2. V lost 9 bases and J lost 3; bases outside the gene matches: 9. CDR1 is LNHDA and CDR2 is SQIVND in the germline V gene (reference sequence). The CDR3 is 15 residues long. CDR3 loop: CASQSGGLGKNIQYF. CDR3 coding DNA: TGTGCCAGCCAAAGCGGGGGGCTAGGCAAAAACATTCAGTACTTC.

The V call is TRBV11-2, the J call TRBJ2-3; the match to TRBD1 covers 9 bases. Germline V gene lookup returns CDR1 SGHAT and CDR2 FQNNGV. With V trimmed by 6 bases and J by 6 bases, 4 bases remained unmatched. The CDR3 has 13 residues. The CDR3 DNA is TGTGCCAGCAGGGTAGGGACAGGGGATACGCAGTATTTT. Amino acid sequence: CASRVGTGDTQYF.